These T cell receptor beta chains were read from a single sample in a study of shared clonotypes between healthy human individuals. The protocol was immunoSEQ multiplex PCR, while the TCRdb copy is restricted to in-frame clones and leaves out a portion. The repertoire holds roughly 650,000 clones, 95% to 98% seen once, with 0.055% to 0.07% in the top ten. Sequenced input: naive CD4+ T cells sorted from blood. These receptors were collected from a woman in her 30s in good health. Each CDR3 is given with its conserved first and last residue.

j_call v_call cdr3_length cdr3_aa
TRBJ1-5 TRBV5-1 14 CASSFSGEGQPQHF
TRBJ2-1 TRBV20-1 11 CSAPTRWEQFF
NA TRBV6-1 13 CASSEAGEFEQYF
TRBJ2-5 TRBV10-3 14 CAISESPSLETQYF
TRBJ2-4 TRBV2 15 CARRNGTLAKNIQYF
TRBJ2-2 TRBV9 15 CASSRGAVNTGELFF
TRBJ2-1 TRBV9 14 CASSVRAGYNEQFF
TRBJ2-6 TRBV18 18 CASSRRDRGASGANVLTF
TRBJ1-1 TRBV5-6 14 CASSLAGLWAEAFF
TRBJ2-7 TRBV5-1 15 CASSLGGQGPYEQYF
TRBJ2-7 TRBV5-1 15 CASSLEGEGYHEQYF
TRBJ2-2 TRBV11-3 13 CASSLRDTGELFF
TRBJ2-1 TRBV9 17 CASSVGDSGSSYNEQFF
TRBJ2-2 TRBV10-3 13 CAIRLTETGELFF
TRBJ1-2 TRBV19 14 CASSIVDRAYGYTF
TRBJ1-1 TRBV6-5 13 CATKSGGLTEAFF
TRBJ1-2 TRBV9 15 CASSVEAGVNYGYTF
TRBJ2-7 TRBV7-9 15 CASTTGGGRAFEQYF
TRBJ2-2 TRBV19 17 CASSRGLAGGDTGELFF
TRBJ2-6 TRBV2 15 CASSERSSGANVLTF
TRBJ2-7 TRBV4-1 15 CASSQVGRGMGEQYF
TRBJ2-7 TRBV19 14 CASSIVIGTYEQYF
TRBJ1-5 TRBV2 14 CASRGQPENQPQHF
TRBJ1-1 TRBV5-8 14 CASSSGVGDTEAFF
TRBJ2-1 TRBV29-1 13 CSVVANQYNEQFF
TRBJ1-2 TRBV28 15 CASSFSGGEIYGYTF
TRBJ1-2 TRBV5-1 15 CASSLTAETGYGYTF
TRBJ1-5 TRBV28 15 CASTQRGMGNQPQHF
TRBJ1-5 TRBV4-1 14 CASSERAVREPQHF
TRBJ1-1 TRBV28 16 CASRKTGGPANTEAFF
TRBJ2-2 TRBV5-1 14 CASSGLAITGELFF
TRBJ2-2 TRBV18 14 CASSPTGTLVELFF
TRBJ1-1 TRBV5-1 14 CASSFLGGPTEAFF
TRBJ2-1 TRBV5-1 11 CASSRDTEQFF
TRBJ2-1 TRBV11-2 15 CASSFGAVSSNEQFF
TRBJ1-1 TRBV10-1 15 CASRGGQSPNTEAFF
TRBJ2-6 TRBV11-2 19 CASSLGGTGVRGGANVLTF
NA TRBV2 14 CASSERLLSYEQYF